A selection of T cell receptor beta chains follows, all from one sample in a study of blood T cell repertoires in COVID-19. Only in-frame clones appear in the TCRdb table, and some are missing; sequencing was by immunoSEQ multiplex PCR. Among roughly 24,000 clones listed, about 90% were seen once. Sequenced material: peripheral blood. These receptors were collected from a woman aged 55-70 years with active COVID-19. Both conserved end residues are part of each CDR3. D genes are given only for firm matches. Size tells how often a clone was seen (once, few, many) or the class of an expanded clone, and some rows leave it out.

CDR3aa: CASMRGESTEAFF
CDR3nt: TGTGCCAGCATGCGGGGTGAGAGCACTGAAGCTTTCTTT
abundance: -
j_gene: TRBJ1-1
d_gene: -
v_gene: TRBV7-8

CDR3aa: CASSRQGDSPLHF
CDR3nt: TGTGCCAGCTCCCGACAGGGCGACTCACCCCTCCACTTT
abundance: -
j_gene: TRBJ1-6
d_gene: TRBD1
v_gene: TRBV6-5

CDR3aa: CASSFRLQGTGELFF
CDR3nt: TGTGCCAGCAGCTTCCGCCTCCAGGGCACCGGGGAGCTGTTTTTT
abundance: few
j_gene: TRBJ2-2
d_gene: -
v_gene: TRBV5-8

CDR3aa: CASSLDRRAQYF
CDR3nt: TGTGCCAGCAGCTTGGATCGGAGGGCGCAGTATTTT
abundance: -
j_gene: TRBJ2-3
d_gene: -
v_gene: TRBV5-4

CDR3aa: CSVGDRGGYGYTF
CDR3nt: TGCAGCGTTGGGGACAGGGGGGGCTATGGCTACACCTTC
abundance: -
j_gene: TRBJ1-2
d_gene: TRBD1
v_gene: TRBV29-1

CDR3aa: CSVGTSDHNEQFF
CDR3nt: TGCAGCGTTGGGACTAGCGATCACAATGAGCAGTTCTTC
abundance: once
j_gene: TRBJ2-1
d_gene: TRBD2
v_gene: TRBV29-1

CDR3aa: CSVDLLTGELFF
CDR3nt: TGCAGCGTTGACTTACTCACCGGGGAGCTGTTTTTT
abundance: -
j_gene: TRBJ2-2
d_gene: -
v_gene: TRBV29-1

CDR3aa: CASLRTANSYNEQFF
CDR3nt: TGTGCCAGTCTCCGGACAGCTAACTCCTACAATGAGCAGTTCTTC
abundance: -
j_gene: TRBJ2-1
d_gene: -
v_gene: TRBV19

CDR3aa: CASSSPTRSSYNEQFF
CDR3nt: TGTGCCAGCAGTTCTCCGACTAGGAGCTCCTACAATGAGCAGTTCTTC
abundance: once
j_gene: TRBJ2-1
d_gene: -
v_gene: TRBV6-2/TRBV6-3

CDR3aa: CASSQGSSGRINNEQFF
CDR3nt: TGCGCCAGCAGCCAAGGATCTAGCGGCCGCATAAACAATGAGCAGTTCTTC
abundance: -
j_gene: TRBJ2-1
d_gene: TRBD2
v_gene: TRBV4-3

CDR3aa: CATSDSSGGVYEQYF
CDR3nt: TGTGCCACCAGTGATTCTAGCGGAGGGGTCTACGAGCAGTACTTC
abundance: -
j_gene: TRBJ2-7
d_gene: TRBD2
v_gene: TRBV24-1

CDR3aa: CASSRQGGETQYF
CDR3nt: TGTGCCAGTAGTAGACAGGGGGGAGAGACCCAGTACTTC
abundance: -
j_gene: TRBJ2-5
d_gene: TRBD1
v_gene: TRBV19

CDR3aa: CSVEDPGGKAGELFF
CDR3nt: TGCAGCGTTGAAGACCCAGGGGGCAAGGCCGGGGAGCTGTTTTTT
abundance: -
j_gene: TRBJ2-2
d_gene: TRBD1
v_gene: TRBV29-1

CDR3aa: CASTMLLAGASDTQYF
CDR3nt: TGTGCCAGCACCATGCTACTAGCGGGAGCTTCAGATACGCAGTATTTT
abundance: -
j_gene: TRBJ2-3
d_gene: TRBD2
v_gene: TRBV5-6

CDR3aa: CASSPSRLLYGYTF
CDR3nt: TGTGCCAGCAGTCCCAGCAGGCTTCTATATGGCTACACCTTC
abundance: -
j_gene: TRBJ1-2
d_gene: -
v_gene: TRBV27

CDR3aa: CASSLSQGVYGYTF
CDR3nt: TGTGCCAGCAGTTTATCGCAGGGGGTTTATGGCTACACCTTC
abundance: -
j_gene: TRBJ1-2
d_gene: TRBD1
v_gene: TRBV27

CDR3aa: CASSIQLAGDEQFF
CDR3nt: TGTGCCAGTAGTATACAACTAGCCGGGGATGAGCAGTTCTTC
abundance: -
j_gene: TRBJ2-1
d_gene: -
v_gene: TRBV19

CDR3aa: CSFVRGGTEAFF
CDR3nt: TGCAGCTTCGTGCGGGGTGGCACTGAAGCTTTCTTT
abundance: -
j_gene: TRBJ1-1
d_gene: -
v_gene: TRBV29-1

CDR3aa: CASSQDGSGLQYF
CDR3nt: TGTGCCAGCAGCCAAGACGGTAGCGGGTTACAGTACTTC
abundance: -
j_gene: TRBJ2-7
d_gene: TRBD2
v_gene: TRBV3-1/TRBV3-2

CDR3aa: CASTQGGEQFF
CDR3nt: TGTGCCAGCACCCAAGGAGGAGAGCAGTTCTTC
abundance: -
j_gene: TRBJ2-1
d_gene: -
v_gene: TRBV7-2

CDR3aa: CASSLDGQGSGRDIQYF
CDR3nt: TGTGCCAGCAGTTTGGACGGACAGGGGTCCGGGAGGGACATTCAGTACTTC
abundance: -
j_gene: TRBJ2-4
d_gene: -
v_gene: TRBV28

CDR3aa: CASSPASGSFGEQYF
CDR3nt: TGTGCCAGCTCACCAGCTAGCGGGAGTTTTGGGGAGCAGTACTTC
abundance: -
j_gene: TRBJ2-7
d_gene: TRBD2
v_gene: TRBV18